The clone carrying this TCR beta chain was counted at least ten times. Trimming stripped 7 bases from V and 6 bases from J, with 16 bases between. In germline, CDR1 is SNHLY, CDR2 FYNNEI. The CDR3 has 15 residues. TCRdb recomputed calls from the 5' RACE reads with MiXCR, one row per CDR3 protein. The sample lists 50,000 to 80,000 distinct CDR3 sequences; roughly 9% were seen once. The data originate from a study of early T cells in non-severe SARS-CoV-2 infection. This chain connects TRBV2 to TRBJ1-6, with D uncertain. This sample comprised whole blood, obtained at baseline. This clonotype originated in an adult who was a healthcare worker with PCR-confirmed SARS-CoV-2 infection or an uninfected control (not recorded which). The CDR3 loop is CASIPEVQVNSPLHF. CDR3 sequence (DNA): TGTGCCAGCATTCCGGAGGTCCAGGTTAATTCACCCCTCCACTTT.